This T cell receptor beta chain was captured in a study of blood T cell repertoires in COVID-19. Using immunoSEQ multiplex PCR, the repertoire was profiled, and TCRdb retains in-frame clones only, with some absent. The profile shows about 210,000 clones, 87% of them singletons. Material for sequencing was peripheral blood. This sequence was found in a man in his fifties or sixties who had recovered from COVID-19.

The CDR3 loop is CSAALTVNTEAFF. The CDR3 coding sequence is TGCAGCGCTGCCCTGACAGTGAACACTGAAGCTTTCTTT. This sequence joins TRBV29-1 and TRBJ1-1; D is possibly TRBD1 (5 bases). The CDR3 has 13 amino acids. CDR1 SQVTM and CDR2 ANQGSEA come from the germline V gene. The V end was cut by 7 bases, the J end by 0 bases, with 12 bases between.